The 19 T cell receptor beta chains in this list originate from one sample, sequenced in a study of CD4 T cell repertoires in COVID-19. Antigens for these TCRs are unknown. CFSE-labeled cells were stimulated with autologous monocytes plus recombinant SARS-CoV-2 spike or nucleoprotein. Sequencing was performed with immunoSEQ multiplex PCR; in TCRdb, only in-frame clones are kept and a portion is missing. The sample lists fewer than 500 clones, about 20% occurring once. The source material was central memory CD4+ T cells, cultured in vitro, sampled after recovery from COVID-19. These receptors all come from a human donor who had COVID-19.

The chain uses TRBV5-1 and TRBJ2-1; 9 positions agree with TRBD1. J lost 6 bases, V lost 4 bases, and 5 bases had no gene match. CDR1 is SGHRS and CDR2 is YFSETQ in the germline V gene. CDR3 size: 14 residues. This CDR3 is CASSAGQGFNEQFF. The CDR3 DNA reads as TGCGCCAGCAGCGCGGGACAGGGTTTCAATGAGCAGTTCTTC.

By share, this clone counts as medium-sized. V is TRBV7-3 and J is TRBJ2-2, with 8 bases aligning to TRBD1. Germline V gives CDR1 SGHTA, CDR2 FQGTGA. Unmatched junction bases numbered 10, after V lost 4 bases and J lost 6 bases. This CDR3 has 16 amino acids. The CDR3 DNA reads TGTGCCAGCAGCTCCCCCGGGACAGGTCGTTCCGGGGAGCTGTTTTTT. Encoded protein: CASSSPGTGRSGELFF.

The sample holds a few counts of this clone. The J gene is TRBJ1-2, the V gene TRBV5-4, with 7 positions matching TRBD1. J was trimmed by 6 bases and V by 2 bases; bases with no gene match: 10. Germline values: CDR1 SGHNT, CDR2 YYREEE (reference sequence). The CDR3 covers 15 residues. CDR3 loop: CASSLTIGQVDGYTF. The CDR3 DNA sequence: TGTGCCAGCAGCTTAACAATTGGACAGGTAGATGGCTACACCTTC.

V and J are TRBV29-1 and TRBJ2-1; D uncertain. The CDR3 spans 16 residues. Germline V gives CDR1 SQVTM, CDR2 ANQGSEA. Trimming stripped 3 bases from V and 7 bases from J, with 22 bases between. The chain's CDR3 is CSVDLLDPTVVNEQFF. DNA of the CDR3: TGCAGCGTTGATTTACTGGACCCCACCGTGGTAAATGAGCAGTTCTTC.

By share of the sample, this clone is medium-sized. The CDR3 DNA sequence: TGTGCCAGCAGCTTAACACCCGGGGACAGCTACGAGCAGTACTTC. As protein: CASSLTPGDSYEQYF. The rearrangement uses TRBV7-3 and TRBJ2-7, with 7 bases identical to TRBD1. CDR1 SGHTA and CDR2 FQGTGA come from the germline V gene. V dropped 0 bases and J dropped 3; count of bases not matched to a gene: 5. The CDR3 sequence is 15 residues long.

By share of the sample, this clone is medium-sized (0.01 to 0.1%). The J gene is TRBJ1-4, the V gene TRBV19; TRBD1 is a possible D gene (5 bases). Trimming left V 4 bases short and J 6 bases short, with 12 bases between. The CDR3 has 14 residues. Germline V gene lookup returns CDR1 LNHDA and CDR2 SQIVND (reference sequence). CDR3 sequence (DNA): TGTGCCAGTAGTACGGTTCTAGGGGATGAAAAACTGTTTTTT. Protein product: CASSTVLGDEKLFF.

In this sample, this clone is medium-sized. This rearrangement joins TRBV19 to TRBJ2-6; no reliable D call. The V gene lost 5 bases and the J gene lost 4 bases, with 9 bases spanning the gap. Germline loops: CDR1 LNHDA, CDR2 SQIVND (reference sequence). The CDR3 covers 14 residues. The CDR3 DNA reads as TGTGCCAGTAGTGCCCTGGAAGGGGCCAACGTCCTGACTTTC. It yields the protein CASSALEGANVLTF. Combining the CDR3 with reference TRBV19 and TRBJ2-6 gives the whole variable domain DGGITQSPKYLFRKEGQNVTLSCEQNLNHDAMYWYRQDPGQGLRLIYYSQIVNDFQKGDIAEGYSVSREKKESFPLTVTSAQKNPTAFYLCASSALEGANVLTFGAGSRLTVL.

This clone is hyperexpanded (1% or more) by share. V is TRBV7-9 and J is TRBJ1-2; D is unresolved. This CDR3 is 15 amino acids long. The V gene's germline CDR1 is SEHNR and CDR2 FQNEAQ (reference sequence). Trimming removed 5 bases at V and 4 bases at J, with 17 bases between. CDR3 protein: CASSPRILGLYGYTF. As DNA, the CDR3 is TGTGCCAGCAGCCCCCGTATTTTAGGGCTCTATGGCTACACCTTC.

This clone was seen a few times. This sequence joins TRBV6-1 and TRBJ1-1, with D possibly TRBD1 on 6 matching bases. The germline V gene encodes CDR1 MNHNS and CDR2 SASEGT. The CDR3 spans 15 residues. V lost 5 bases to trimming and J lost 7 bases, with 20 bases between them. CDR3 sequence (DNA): TGTGCCAGCAGTCCCGCTGGCCCCGACAGGAATGAAGCTTTCTTT. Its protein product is CASSPAGPDRNEAFF.

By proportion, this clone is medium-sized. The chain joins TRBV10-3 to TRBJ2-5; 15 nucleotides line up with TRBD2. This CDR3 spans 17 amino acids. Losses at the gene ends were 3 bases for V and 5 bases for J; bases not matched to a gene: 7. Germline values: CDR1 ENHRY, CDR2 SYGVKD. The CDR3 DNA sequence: TGTGCCATCAGTGATTCCCGGACTAGCGGGGGGGCCGAGACCCAGTACTTC. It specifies CAISDSRTSGGAETQYF.

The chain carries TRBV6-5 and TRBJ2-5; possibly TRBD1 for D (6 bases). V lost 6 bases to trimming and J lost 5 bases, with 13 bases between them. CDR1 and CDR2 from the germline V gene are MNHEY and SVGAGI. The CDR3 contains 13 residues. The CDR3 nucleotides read TGTGCCAGCAGGCCCACAGGGATGGAGACCCAGTACTTC. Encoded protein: CASRPTGMETQYF.

In DNA form, the CDR3 reads TGTGCCATCATGGCTAGCGGGAGGGCCCAAAATGAGCAGTTCTTC. Translated, it gives CAIMASGRAQNEQFF. V usage is TRBV10-3 and J usage is TRBJ2-1; 12 bases match TRBD2. The V and J ends lost 7 bases and 7 bases, in that order; junction bases with no gene match: 8. There are 15 residues in the CDR3. CDR1 is ENHRY and CDR2 is SYGVKD in the germline V gene.

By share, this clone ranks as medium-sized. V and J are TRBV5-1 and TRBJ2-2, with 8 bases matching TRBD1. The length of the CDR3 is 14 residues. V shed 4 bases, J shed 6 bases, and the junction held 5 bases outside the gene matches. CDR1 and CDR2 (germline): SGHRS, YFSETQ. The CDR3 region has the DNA TGCGCCAGCAGCGGTACGACAGGGGCCGGGGAGCTGTTTTTT. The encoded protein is CASSGTTGAGELFF. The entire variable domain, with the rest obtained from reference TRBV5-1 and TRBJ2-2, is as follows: KAGVTQTPRYLIKTRGQQVTLSCSPISGHRSVSWYQQTPGQGLQFLFEYFSETQRNKGNFPGRFSGRQFSNSRSEMNVSTLELGDSALYLCASSGTTGAGELFFGEGSRLTVL.

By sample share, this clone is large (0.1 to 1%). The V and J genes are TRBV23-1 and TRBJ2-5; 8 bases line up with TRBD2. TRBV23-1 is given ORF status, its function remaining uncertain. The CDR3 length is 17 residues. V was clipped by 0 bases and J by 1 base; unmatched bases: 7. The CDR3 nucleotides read TGCGCCAGCAGTCAATCACCCCAGCGGGGGCCCCAAGAGACCCAGTACTTC. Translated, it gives CASSQSPQRGPQETQYF.

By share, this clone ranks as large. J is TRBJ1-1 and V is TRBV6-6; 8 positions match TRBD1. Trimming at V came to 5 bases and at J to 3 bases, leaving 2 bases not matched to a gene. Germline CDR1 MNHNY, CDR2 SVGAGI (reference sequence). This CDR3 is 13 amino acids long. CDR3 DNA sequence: TGTGCCAGCAGTAACAGGGGGGACACTGAAGCTTTCTTT. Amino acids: CASSNRGDTEAFF.

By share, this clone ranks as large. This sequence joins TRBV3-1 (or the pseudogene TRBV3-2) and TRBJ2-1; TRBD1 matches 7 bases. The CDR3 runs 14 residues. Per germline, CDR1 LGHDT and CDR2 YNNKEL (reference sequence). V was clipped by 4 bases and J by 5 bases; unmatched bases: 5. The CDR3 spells CASSPTDRHNEQFF. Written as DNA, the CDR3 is TGTGCCAGCAGCCCCACGGACAGGCACAATGAGCAGTTCTTC.

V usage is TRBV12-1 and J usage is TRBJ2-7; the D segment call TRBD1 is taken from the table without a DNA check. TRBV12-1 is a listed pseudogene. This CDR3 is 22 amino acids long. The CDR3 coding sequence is TGTGCCAGCAGCTTCTGGACAGGGGCGGTCGGCGGCTTGGAACCCCAATCCTACGAGCAGTACGTC. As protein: CASSFWTGAVGGLEPQSYEQYV.

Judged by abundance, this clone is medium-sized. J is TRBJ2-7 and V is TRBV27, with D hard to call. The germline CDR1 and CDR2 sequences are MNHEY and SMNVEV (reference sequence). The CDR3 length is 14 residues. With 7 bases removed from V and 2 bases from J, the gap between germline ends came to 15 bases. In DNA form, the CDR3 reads TGTGCCAGCACATCCTCGTTCGGAGCCTACGAGCAGTACTTC. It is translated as CASTSSFGAYEQYF.

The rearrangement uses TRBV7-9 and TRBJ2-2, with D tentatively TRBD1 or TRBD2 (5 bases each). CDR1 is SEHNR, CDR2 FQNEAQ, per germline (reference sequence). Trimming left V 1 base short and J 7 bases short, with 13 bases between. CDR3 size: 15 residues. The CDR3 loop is CASSLGVRDGGELFF. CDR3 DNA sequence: TGTGCCAGCAGCTTAGGGGTACGGGACGGCGGGGAGCTGTTTTTT.